This is a list of T cell receptor beta chains from one sample in a study of blood T cell repertoires in COVID-19. Sequencing used immunoSEQ multiplex PCR; TCRdb keeps in-frame clones, though not all of them. The sample holds fewer than 65,000 clones; around four fifths are singletons and the top ten take about 5.8%. The specimen was peripheral blood. The receptors stem from a human donor in a cohort sampled during active COVID-19. The CDR3 runs from the conserved cysteine through the conserved F or W. A D gene is named only where the DNA matches it firmly. Clone sizes are given selectively: once, few, many, or a class where the clone is expanded.

TRBV5-1	NA	TRBJ1-1	TRBD1	CASSRTSGGREAFF	TGCGCCAGCAGTCGCACTTCAGGGGGTCGGGAAGCTTTCTTT
TRBV5-4	NA	TRBJ2-7	TRBD1	CASSLAGQGRFYEQYF	TGTGCCAGCAGCTTGGCTGGACAGGGTCGTTTCTACGAGCAGTACTTC
TRBV19	NA	TRBJ1-3	TRBD1	CASSIDNKQGRAGNTIYF	TGTGCCAGTAGTATCGACAACAAACAGGGGCGGGCTGGAAACACCATATATTTT
TRBV28	NA	TRBJ2-1	TRBD2	CASSLKRLWAGGKLNEQFF	TGTGCCAGCAGTTTGAAACGTTTATGGGCGGGGGGCAAACTCAATGAGCAGTTCTTC
TRBV27	few	TRBJ2-6	NA	CASGFRGPNVLTF	TGTGCCAGCGGGTTCCGTGGGCCCAACGTCCTGACTTTC
TRBV28	NA	TRBJ2-7	NA	CASGGSNYEQYF	TGTGCCAGCGGGGGGAGTAACTACGAGCAGTACTTC
TRBV5-6	NA	TRBJ2-7	TRBD2	CASSFRTSGGALSYEQYF	TGTGCCAGCAGTTTTCGGACTAGCGGGGGGGCCCTCTCCTACGAGCAGTACTTC
TRBV10-3	NA	TRBJ2-2	NA	CAISESGGVNTGELFF	TGTGCCATCAGTGAGTCAGGAGGGGTCAACACCGGGGAGCTGTTTTTT
TRBV9	NA	TRBJ2-1	NA	CASSPAQFYNEQFF	TGTGCCAGCAGCCCGGCACAGTTCTACAATGAGCAGTTCTTC
TRBV30	few	TRBJ1-2	NA	CAWRSQGGYTF	TGTGCCTGGAGATCGCAGGGAGGCTACACCTTC
TRBV7-2	NA	TRBJ2-3	TRBD1	CASSPRSTGRGTDTQYF	TGTGCCAGCAGCCCCCGCTCGACAGGGCGGGGCACAGATACGCAGTATTTT
TRBV3-1/TRBV3-2	few	TRBJ2-2	NA	CASSRIVTGSNELFF	TGTGCCAGCAGCCGAATAGTAACAGGGTCAAACGAGCTGTTTTTT
TRBV28	NA	TRBJ1-4	NA	CASSSGGGATNEKLFF	TGTGCCAGCAGTTCCGGGGGGGGAGCAACTAATGAAAAACTGTTTTTT